This T cell receptor (beta chain) was sequenced during a study of Graves' ophthalmopathy and Graves' hyperthyroidism (dated 2018 in TCRdb). Concerning the study at large: Hyperthyroidism was defined as stable when no progression to ophthalmopathy occurred within 18 months of follow-up. In total, around 140 blood samples were TCR-sequenced: around 42 ophthalmopathy, some 80 hyperthyroidism and about 17 hyperthyroidism-to-ophthalmopathy patients. The independent validation cohort included 20 or so hyperthyroidism patients plus 17 patients who later progressed from hyperthyroidism to ophthalmopathy. To explore V-J signatures that distinguish ophthalmopathy from hyperthyroidism, a discovery set of 100 patients was enrolled, made up of roughly 41 with ophthalmopathy and roughly 55 with stable hyperthyroidism. The study used TCR beta repertoire signatures to distinguish Graves' ophthalmopathy from Graves' hyperthyroidism and to predict progression to ophthalmopathy. T-cell repertoires of thyroid tissue and blood were compared in more than 5 hyperthyroidism patients. Once sampling was done, hyperthyroidism patients were given methimazole at a starting dose of 30 mg daily, while ophthalmopathy patients were given high-dose intravenous methylprednisolone. General findings and caveats noted by the study authors: In validation, the model predicted ophthalmopathy progression with about 71% sensitivity and approximately 72% specificity; some twelve predicted patients were CT-confirmed with GO in a median of about 6.2 months. In cross-validation, the 13-signature model distinguished ophthalmopathy from stable hyperthyroidism with approximately 88% sensitivity and approximately 81% specificity, and in the test set the corresponding values were 80% and 75%. Most of the expanded thyroid clonotypes with a frequency above 0.001 were also detected in blood, and it was suggested that the thyroid immune response may be reflected by blood repertoires. No statistical method was used to predetermine the sample size, and group allocation was not hidden from the investigators.

TCR beta CDR3 regions were amplified from RNA transcripts for repertoire sequencing. HTBI primers and the Qiagen OneStep RT-PCR kit were used in a first-round RT-PCR, which was followed by a second-round multiplex PCR, size selection and purification. Libraries were sequenced on an Illumina HiSeq2000 using paired-end 100 bp reads. The authors' analysis ran thus. SOAPnuke was used to process the reads, removing any read that contained adapters or uncalled bases, had a mean Phred below 15, or lacked an exact match to the constant primer or identifier. High-quality paired reads were merged with COPE v1.2.5. Clonotypes were defined as unique nucleotide sequences and were aligned to IMGT TRB V, D and J references using MiTCR v1.1. The analysis was limited to V-J combinations with a frequency above 0.0001, which together covered 99.2% of the repertoires. For each V-J combination, a TCR clonal expansion and chaos score was defined as the ratio of F50 clonal expansion to chaos observed in the TCRdist matrix. Welch's t-statistics and random forest were used to reduce the features to 10 to 15 V-J combinations, which were then used as input to a naive Bayes classifier. The Morisita-Horn index was used to measure how similar the thyroid and blood repertoires were. TCRdb reworked the public reads: Q25 trimming with fastp, MiXCR clone assembly, productive beta chains retained. A single entry per CDR3 protein holds the most common genes and DNA from its merged rows. The V and J calls and clone size come from TCRdb's table, not from the authors' own analysis. The table for this sample lists over a million distinct CDR3 sequences; about two fifths of them were counted only once. In total, the top ten clones hold around 10% of the sample.

About this clonotype: Which antigen it targets is not known. Nothing much larger sits one base from this clone, and base qualities are not available.

Hyperthyroidism patients were newly diagnosed, with disease duration under 2 months, and aged 18 to 65 years. Anyone with other autoimmune diseases, uncontrolled infections, pregnancy or lactation was excluded from the study. Diagnosis was based on clinical symptoms, serum thyroxine, TRAb, thyroid ultrasound and orbital computed tomography. Trizol reagent was used to extract the total RNA, and its quality was then checked on an Agilent 2100 Bioanalyzer. Including the terminal cysteine and phenylalanine, the CDR3 comprises 17 residues. The sequence is cut down to CDR3 DNA, 51 bases in frame from base 1. Trimming accounts for 7 bases at V and 9 bases at J, while the number of junction bases matched to no gene is 17. The germline V gene supplies CDR1 SQVTM and CDR2 ANQGSEA.

The sequencing input was peripheral blood or thyroid tissue (not recorded which). The receptor comes from an adult man with Graves' hyperthyroidism. The rearranged segments are TRBV29-1 and TRBJ1-6; 11 bases in the middle match TRBD1. CDR3 sequence: CSARTGGLDIVGSPLHF. The nucleotides are TGCAGCGCAAGGACAGGGGGCCTCGATATAGTGGGTTCACCCCTCCACTTT.